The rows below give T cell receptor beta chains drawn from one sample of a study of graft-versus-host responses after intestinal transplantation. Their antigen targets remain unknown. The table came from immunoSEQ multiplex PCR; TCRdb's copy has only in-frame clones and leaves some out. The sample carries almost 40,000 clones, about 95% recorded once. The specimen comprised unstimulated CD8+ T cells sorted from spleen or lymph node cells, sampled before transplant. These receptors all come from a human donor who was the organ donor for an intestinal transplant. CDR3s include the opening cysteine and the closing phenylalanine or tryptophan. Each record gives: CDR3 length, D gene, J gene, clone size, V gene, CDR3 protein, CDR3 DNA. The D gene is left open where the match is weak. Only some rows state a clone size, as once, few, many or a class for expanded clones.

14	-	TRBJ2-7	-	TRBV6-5	CASSPDGTGYEQYF	TGTGCCAGCAGTCCCGACGGGACTGGTTACGAGCAGTACTTC
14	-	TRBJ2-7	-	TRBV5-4	CASSWDQGIREQYF	TGTGCCAGCAGCTGGGACCAGGGTATCAGGGAGCAGTACTTC
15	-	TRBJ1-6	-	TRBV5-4	CASSPPGGLGSPLHF	TGTGCCAGCAGCCCGCCCGGGGGCCTAGGATCACCCCTCCACTTT
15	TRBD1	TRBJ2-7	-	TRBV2	CASRLTDREYYEQYF	TGTGCCAGCAGACTCACCGACAGGGAATACTACGAGCAGTACTTC
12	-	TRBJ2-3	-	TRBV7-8	CASSFEPDTQYF	TGTGCCAGCAGCTTTGAGCCAGATACGCAGTATTTT
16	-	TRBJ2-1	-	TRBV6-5	CASSYSIVGSYNEQFF	TGTGCCAGCAGTTACTCGATTGTCGGTTCTTACAATGAGCAGTTCTTC
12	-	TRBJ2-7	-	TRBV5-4	CASSSTGYEQYF	TGTGCCAGCAGCTCGACAGGATACGAGCAGTACTTC
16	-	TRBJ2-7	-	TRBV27	CASSLSGQGGSYEQYF	TGTGCCAGCAGTTTATCGGGGCAGGGGGGATCCTACGAGCAGTACTTC
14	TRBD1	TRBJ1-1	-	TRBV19	CASRTTGAGTEAFF	TGTGCCAGCCGGACCACAGGGGCGGGCACTGAAGCTTTCTTT
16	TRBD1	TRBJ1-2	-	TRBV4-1	CASSQVTDRGGNGYTF	TGCGCCAGCAGCCAAGTTACGGACAGGGGCGGGAATGGCTACACCTTC
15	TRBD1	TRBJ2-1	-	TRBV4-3	CASSQGTGGENEQFF	TGCGCCAGCAGCCAAGGGACAGGGGGCGAAAATGAGCAGTTCTTC
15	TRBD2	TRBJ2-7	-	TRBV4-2	CASSQISGGAYEQYF	TGTGCCAGCAGCCAGATTAGCGGGGGGGCCTATGAGCAGTACTTC
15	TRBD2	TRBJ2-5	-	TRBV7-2	CASSPVGAGGLTQYF	TGTGCCAGCAGCCCCGTCGGAGCGGGGGGCTTAACCCAGTACTTC
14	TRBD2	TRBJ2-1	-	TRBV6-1	CASSEIAGGYEQFF	TGTGCCAGCAGTGAAATAGCGGGGGGGTATGAGCAGTTCTTC
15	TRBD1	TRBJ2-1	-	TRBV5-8	CASSWDSNSYNEQFF	TGTGCCAGCAGCTGGGACAGCAACTCCTACAATGAGCAGTTCTTC
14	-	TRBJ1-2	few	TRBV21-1	CASSIRKPNYGYTF	TGTGCCAGCAGCATCAGAAAACCAAACTATGGCTACACCTTC
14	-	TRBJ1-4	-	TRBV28	CASSSGLQGEKLFF	TGTGCCAGCAGTTCGGGCCTTCAGGGGGAAAAACTGTTTTTT
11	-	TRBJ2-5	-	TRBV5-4	CASSFQETQYF	TGTGCCAGCAGCTTCCAAGAGACCCAGTACTTC
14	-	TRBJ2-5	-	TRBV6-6	CASSYSTMEETQYF	TGTGCCAGCAGTTACTCGACTATGGAAGAGACCCAGTACTTC
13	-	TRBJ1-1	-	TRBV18	CASPGRERTEAFF	TGTGCCAGCCCGGGACGGGAACGAACTGAAGCTTTCTTT
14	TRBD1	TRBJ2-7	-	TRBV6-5	CASSYSTGGYEQYF	TGTGCCAGCAGTTACTCGACAGGGGGTTACGAGCAGTACTTC
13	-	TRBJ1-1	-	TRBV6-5	CASMSGVGTEAFF	TGTGCCAGCATGTCAGGAGTTGGGACTGAAGCTTTCTTT
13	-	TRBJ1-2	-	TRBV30	CAWTYRQKDGYTF	TGTGCCTGGACGTATCGGCAGAAGGATGGCTACACCTTC
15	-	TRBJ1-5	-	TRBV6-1	CASSEVRGGNQPQHF	TGTGCCAGCAGTGAAGTGAGGGGAGGCAATCAGCCCCAGCATTTT
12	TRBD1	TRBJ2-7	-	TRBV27	CASSPGTDEQYF	TGTGCCAGCTCACCCGGGACAGACGAGCAGTACTTC
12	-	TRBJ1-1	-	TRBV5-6	CASSFTMTEAFF	TGTGCCAGCAGCTTTACTATGACTGAAGCTTTCTTT